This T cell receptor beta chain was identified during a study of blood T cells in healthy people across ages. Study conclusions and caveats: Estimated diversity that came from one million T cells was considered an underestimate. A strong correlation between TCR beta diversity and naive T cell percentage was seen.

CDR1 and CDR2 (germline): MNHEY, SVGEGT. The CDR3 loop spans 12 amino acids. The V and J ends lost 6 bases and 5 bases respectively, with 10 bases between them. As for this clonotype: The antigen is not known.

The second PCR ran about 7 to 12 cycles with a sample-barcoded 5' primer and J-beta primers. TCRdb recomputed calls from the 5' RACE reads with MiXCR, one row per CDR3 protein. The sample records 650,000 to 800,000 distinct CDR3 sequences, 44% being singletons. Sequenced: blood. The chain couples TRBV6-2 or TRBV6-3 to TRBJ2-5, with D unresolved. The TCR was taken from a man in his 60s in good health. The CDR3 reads CASSSLWETQYF. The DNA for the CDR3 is TGTGCCAGCAGCAGCCTTTGGGAGACCCAGTACTTC.